A single sample is the source of the 17 T cell receptor beta chains below, sequenced in a study of blood T cell repertoires in COVID-19. TCRdb's copy holds only in-frame clones and misses some; the assay was immunoSEQ multiplex PCR. The sample lists 100,000 to 150,000 clones; 70% to 90% were seen once. The specimen was peripheral blood. The origin of the receptors is a woman older than 75 with acute or convalescent COVID-19.

The genes are TRBV5-4 and TRBJ1-5; D perhaps matches TRBD1 (5 bases). There are 15 residues in the CDR3. The germline CDR1 and CDR2 sequences are SGHNT and YYREEE (reference sequence). The V and J ends lost 0 bases and 8 bases respectively, with 15 bases between them. Here the CDR3 reads CASSLGAGFGEPQHF. CDR3 coding DNA: TGTGCCAGCAGCTTGGGGGCAGGGTTTGGGGAGCCCCAGCATTTT.

This rearrangement joins TRBV6-5 to TRBJ2-7; weak D call: TRBD2 (5 bases). The germline V gene encodes CDR1 MNHEY and CDR2 SVGAGI. CDR3 length equals 15 residues. V gave up 7 bases and J gave up 3 bases, with 19 bases separating them. CDR3 in amino acids: CASTDLVARNYEQYF. CDR3 nucleotide sequence: TGTGCCAGCACAGACTTAGTAGCGAGGAACTACGAGCAGTACTTC.

Details on this clone: An end of the junction differs from the germline gene, which may be a read error. The gene calls are TRBV25-1 and TRBJ2-5, with TRBD2 as a possible D gene (5 bases). CDR1 is MGHDK and CDR2 is SYGVNS in the germline V gene. CDR3 length: 13 residues. In DNA form, the CDR3 reads TGTGCCAGTAGTAGGAGGACTGGAGAGGCCCAGTACTTC. This gives the protein CASSRRTGEAQYF.

The chain employs TRBV5-1 and TRBJ2-3, with 10 bases lining up with TRBD2. Germline CDR1 reads SGHRS; CDR2 reads YFSETQ. The CDR3 has 15 amino acids. With V trimmed by 4 bases and J by 4 bases, 6 bases remained unmatched. CDR3: CASSPPSGGADTQYF. The CDR3 DNA reads TGCGCCAGCAGCCCCCCTAGCGGGGGTGCAGATACGCAGTATTTT.

The chain recombines TRBV10-3 with TRBJ1-4, with 9 positions matching TRBD1. The CDR3 is 14 amino acids. The germline V gene has CDR1 ENHRY and CDR2 SYGVKD. V lost 0 bases and J lost 8; bases outside the gene matches: 1. CDR3 in DNA: TGTGCCATCAGTGAGTCAACAGGGGGCGAAAAACTGTTTTTT. It yields the protein CAISESTGGEKLFF.

V usage is TRBV5-1 and J usage is TRBJ1-6; D is possibly TRBD1 (6 bases). Germline V gene data show CDR1 as SGHRS and CDR2 as YFSETQ. Between the trimmed V and J ends, which lost 5 bases and 7 bases, there was a span of 16 bases. This CDR3 contains 15 residues. Here the CDR3 reads CASRGNGGLNSPLHF. Written as DNA, the CDR3 is TGCGCCAGCAGAGGTAACGGGGGGCTGAATTCACCCCTCCACTTT.

The V and J genes are TRBV7-2 and TRBJ1-2; 8 bases match TRBD1. Germline CDR1 and CDR2: SGHTA and FQGNSA. Trimming took 3 bases from V and 7 from J; bases not matched to a gene: 16. The CDR3 consists of 17 residues. CDR3 coding DNA: TGTGCCAGCAGCTTGGCGGCAGGGGGCGCTAGATTGGGTGGCTACACCTTC. Amino acid sequence: CASSLAAGGARLGGYTF. Supplemented by reference TRBV7-2 and TRBJ1-2, the full variable domain reads GAGVSQSPSNKVTEKGKDVELRCDPISGHTALYWYRQSLGQGLEFLIYFQGNSAPDKSGLPSDRFSAERTGGSVSTLTIQRTQQEDSAVYLCASSLAAGGARLGGYTFGSGTRLTVV.

This clone appeared a few times. The J gene is TRBJ1-2, the V gene TRBV5-5, with a tentative D call TRBD1 (5 bases). The V gene's germline CDR1 is SGHKS and CDR2 YYEKEE (reference sequence). V lost 5 bases, J lost 3 bases, and 17 bases lay in between. The CDR3 consists of 15 residues. In DNA, the CDR3 is TGTGCCAGCAGACCCGGGGGGTCATCGCACTATGGCTACACCTTC. Protein product: CASRPGGSSHYGYTF.

The V gene is TRBV27, the J gene TRBJ1-5, with D uncertain. This CDR3 has 13 amino acids. Trimming removed 5 bases from V and 7 bases from J, with 12 bases in between. Per germline, CDR1 MNHEY and CDR2 SMNVEV (reference sequence). For the CDR3, the DNA is TGTGCCAGCAGTGCGGGTCGGGCCCAGCCCCAGCATTTT. Residues: CASSAGRAQPQHF.

The genes are TRBV3-1 (or the pseudogene TRBV3-2) and TRBJ2-1; 14 bases map to TRBD2. The CDR3 spans 16 residues. Germline CDR1 reads LGHDT; CDR2 reads YNNKEL (reference sequence). The junction had 5 bases not matched to a gene; V was cut back by 4 bases and J by 6 bases. The CDR3: CASSPGLAGAGNEQFF. The CDR3 DNA is TGTGCCAGCAGCCCGGGACTAGCGGGAGCAGGCAATGAGCAGTTCTTC.

The rearrangement uses TRBV2 and TRBJ1-2; D is ambiguous. The CDR3 contains 16 residues. Germline CDR1 is SNHLY and CDR2 is FYNNEI. V was trimmed by 6 bases and J by 5 bases, leaving 22 bases between them. CDR3: CASRHPGRGTEYGYTF. Here the CDR3 DNA reads TGTGCCAGCAGACACCCGGGCCGGGGTACTGAATATGGCTACACCTTC.

This clone was detected only a few times. The gene calls are TRBV15 and TRBJ1-5; TRBD1 agrees at 7 bases. Germline V CDR1 and CDR2: LNHNV, YYDKDF (reference sequence). Germline trimming cut 5 bases from V and 10 bases from J; bases unmatched to any gene: 11. The CDR3 length is 14 residues. The CDR3, as DNA: TGTGCCACCAGCTCTGCGGGGGGACAGCGACCCCAGCATTTT. It translates to CATSSAGGQRPQHF.

This chain links TRBV12-3 or TRBV12-4 with TRBJ2-7; 7 bases match TRBD2. V lost 3 bases and J lost 3; bases outside the gene matches: 2. The CDR3 extends over 13 amino acids. CDR3 amino acids: CASSLGLYYEQYF. DNA of the CDR3: TGTGCCAGCAGTTTGGGACTATACTACGAGCAGTACTTC.

The CDR3 coding sequence is TGTGCCAGCAGCTTGGGTAGCGGCAAAAACATTCAGTACTTC. It codes for CASSLGSGKNIQYF. J is TRBJ2-4 and V is TRBV5-8; the D gene is possibly TRBD2 (6 bases). With 0 bases removed from V and 3 bases from J, the gap between germline ends came to 7 bases. Germline V gives CDR1 SGHTS, CDR2 YDEGEE. This CDR3 spans 14 amino acids. Supplemented by reference TRBV5-8 and TRBJ2-4, the full variable domain reads EAGVTQSPTHLIKTRGQQATLRCSPISGHTSVYWYQQALGLGLQFLLWYDEGEERNRGNFPPRFSGRQFPNYSSELNVNALELEDSALYLCASSLGSGKNIQYFGAGTRLSVL.

By share, this clone counts as medium-sized. This chain uses TRBV24-1 with TRBJ2-2; TRBD1 agrees at 10 bases. The V gene end was trimmed by 4 bases and the J gene end by 4 bases; junction bases not matched to a gene: 5. Germline CDR1 and CDR2: KGHDR and SFDVKD. This CDR3 contains 16 residues. CDR3 coding DNA: TGTGCCACCAGTGACTCCGGGACAGGGGTCACCGGGGAGCTGTTTTTT. Translated: CATSDSGTGVTGELFF.

This rearrangement joins TRBV11-2 to TRBJ1-2; 7 bases are a match to TRBD1. Germline V lookup: CDR1 SGHAT, CDR2 FQNNGV. The CDR3 extends over 14 amino acids. J lost 5 bases, V lost 4 bases, and 7 bases had no gene match. This CDR3 reads CASSSDRVGYGYTF. The CDR3 nucleotides read TGTGCCAGCAGCTCCGACAGGGTAGGATATGGCTACACCTTC.

The CDR3 DNA reads as TGTGCCAGCAGTTTAAGTCCGTGGGGACAGGAAAACACCGGGGAGCTGTTTTTT. It codes for CASSLSPWGQENTGELFF. J is TRBJ2-2 and V is TRBV27; 8 bases align to TRBD1. The germline CDR1 and CDR2 sequences are MNHEY and SMNVEV (reference sequence). The CDR3 extends over 18 amino acids. V trimming: 2 bases; J trimming: 2 bases; junction bases outside the gene matches: 10.